The 7 T cell receptor beta chains below were found in one sample sequenced in a study of blood T cell repertoires in COVID-19. Sequencing used immunoSEQ multiplex PCR; TCRdb keeps in-frame clones, though not all of them. The sample lists 90,000 to 100,000 clones, roughly 80% seen once, with about 10% in the top ten. The sample comprised peripheral blood. The receptor set was obtained from a woman of 80 years or more with acute or convalescent COVID-19.

The V call is TRBV30, the J call TRBJ1-2; D remains ambiguous. Trimming shortened V by 5 bases and J by 7 bases, and 17 bases separated the two germline ends. Germline V CDR1 and CDR2: GTSNPN, SVGIG (reference sequence). This CDR3 has 13 residues. CDR3 amino acids: CAWPRGLLGGYTF. CDR3 in DNA: TGTGCCTGGCCCCGTGGGCTCCTTGGTGGCTACACCTTC. The full variable domain, completed using reference TRBV30 and TRBJ1-2, is SQTIHQWPATLVQPVGSPLSLECTVEGTSNPNLYWYRQAAGRGLQLLFYSVGIGQISSEVPQNLSASRPQDRQFILSSKKLLLSDSGFYLCAWPRGLLGGYTFGSGTRLTVV.

The gene calls are TRBV28 and TRBJ2-3; a possible D gene is TRBD2 (6 bases). V lost 6 bases and J 1 base, leaving 11 bases between the germline ends. Germline CDR1 reads MDHEN; CDR2 reads SYDVKM. CDR3 length: 14 residues. The CDR3 spells CASSSWGGTDTQYF. The CDR3, as DNA: TGTGCCAGCAGCTCCTGGGGGGGCACAGATACGCAGTATTTT.

The chain joins TRBV5-4 to TRBJ2-6; no definite D call. Germline assignment: CDR1 SGHNT and CDR2 YYREEE (reference sequence). The CDR3 has 15 residues. Trimming stripped 6 bases from V and 0 bases from J, with 10 bases between. For the CDR3, the DNA is TGTGCCAGCACCGTCACGGGCTCTGGGGCCAACGTCCTGACTTTC. Amino acids: CASTVTGSGANVLTF.

The chain combines TRBV29-1 with TRBJ2-1; D possibly corresponds to TRBD2 (7 bases). The CDR3 runs 12 residues. Trimming left V 4 bases short and J 9 bases short, with 13 bases between. Looked up from germline, CDR1 is SQVTM and CDR2 is ANQGSEA. Here the CDR3 reads CSVGGGGGEQFF. CDR3 nucleotide sequence: TGCAGCGTTGGAGGGGGGGGTGGTGAGCAGTTCTTC.

This chain uses TRBV2 with TRBJ2-3, with D tentatively TRBD1 (5 bases). CDR1 is SNHLY, CDR2 FYNNEI, per germline. The CDR3 extends over 14 amino acids. Trimming removed 6 bases from V and 5 bases from J, with 15 bases in between. CDR3 region: CASSLSWGRDTQYF. As DNA, the CDR3 is TGTGCCAGCAGCCTTAGTTGGGGCCGAGATACGCAGTATTTT.

The chain uses TRBV6-2 or TRBV6-3 and TRBJ2-1; 8 bases match TRBD2. This CDR3 is built from 19 residues. Germline values: CDR1 MNHEY, CDR2 SVGEGT. Germline trimming cut 0 bases from V and 1 base from J; bases unmatched to any gene: 11. DNA for the CDR3: TGTGCCAGCAGTTACTCGAGTAGCGGGGACTATAGATCCTACAATGAGCAGTTCTTC. This encodes CASSYSSSGDYRSYNEQFF.

In this sample, this clone turned up a few times. The genes are TRBV5-5 and TRBJ1-1; 8 bases map to TRBD1. Germline CDR1 reads SGHKS; CDR2 reads YYEKEE (reference sequence). Trimming removed 4 bases from V and 10 bases from J; junction bases left unmatched: 6. The CDR3 extends over 12 amino acids. CDR3 region: CASSPGGTGAFF. CDR3 DNA sequence: TGTGCCAGCAGCCCCGGAGGGACAGGAGCTTTCTTT. Drawing the rest from reference TRBV5-5 and TRBJ1-1, the complete variable domain is DAGVTQSPTHLIKTRGQQVTLRCSPISGHKSVSWYQQVLGQGPQFIFQYYEKEERGRGNFPDRFSARQFPNYSSELNVNALLLGDSALYLCASSPGGTGAFFGQGTRLTVV.